This TCR beta chain is drawn from a study of cytomegalovirus exposure and HLA in healthy donors. This clone was seen more than once but under ten times. Its antigen is currently unknown. Findings and caveats of the study: A few V segments could not be told apart, such as TRBV6-2 and TRBV6-3, and were left out. A later analysis reported that several of the most significant clusters appeared to be linked to common viral pathogens, among them Epstein-Barr virus. Cytomegalovirus association was assigned to about 150 TCR beta chains. Across donors, most TCRs were seen rarely, yet some public ones were widespread.

Use of 60 Vbeta and 13 Jbeta primers characterized the PCR. Clones were read by immunoSEQ multiplex PCR, and TCRdb kept only the in-frame ones, dropping some. The table shows over 100,000 clones, with around 80% occurring only once. V dropped 5 bases and J dropped 2 bases, with 4 bases sitting between them. Germline V gene data show CDR1 as MDHEN and CDR2 as SYDVKM. The CDR3 extends over 11 amino acids. The chain couples TRBV28 to TRBJ2-7, with D hard to call. The sequenced sample was PBMCs. The clonotype comes from a woman younger than 35 in good health and CMV-seropositive. This CDR3 reads CASSQTYEQYF. The CDR3 DNA reads TGTGCCAGCAGTCAGACCTACGAGCAGTACTTC.